The sample holds a few counts of the clone carrying this TCR beta chain. What it binds is unknown. The sample is drawn from a study of T cells in Graves' hyperthyroidism and ophthalmopathy. Across the whole study: Any treatment followed the collection of peripheral blood at initial diagnosis. General study findings and limits: Peripheral blood also featured most of the thyroid clonotypes expanded above 0.001.

Lactation, pregnancy, other autoimmune disease or uncontrolled infection led to exclusion of patients. On the basis of clinical symptoms, serum thyroxine and TRAb, thyroid ultrasound and orbital computed tomography, diagnoses were made. Researchers took RNA transcripts and amplified the TCR beta CDR3 regions from them. HTBI primers were employed in a first-round RT-PCR of the TCR CDR3. TCRdb ran MiXCR on the multiplex PCR reads and lists one entry per CDR3 protein. The data contain about 640,000 distinct CDR3 sequences, approximately 15% of them singletons. With 6 bases clipped from V and 1 base from J, the junction kept 11 bases outside the gene matches. The CDR3 length is 15 residues. The germline V gene has CDR1 DFQATT and CDR2 SNEGSKA (reference sequence).

This receptor was identified in a woman aged 45-59 years with Graves' ophthalmopathy. V gene TRBV20-1 combines with J gene TRBJ2-7; 8 positions match TRBD1. The sequenced sample was blood. The CDR3 loop is CSADISGTGSYEQYF. The CDR3 nucleotides are TGCAGTGCAGATATATCCGGGACAGGTTCCTACGAGCAGTACTTC.